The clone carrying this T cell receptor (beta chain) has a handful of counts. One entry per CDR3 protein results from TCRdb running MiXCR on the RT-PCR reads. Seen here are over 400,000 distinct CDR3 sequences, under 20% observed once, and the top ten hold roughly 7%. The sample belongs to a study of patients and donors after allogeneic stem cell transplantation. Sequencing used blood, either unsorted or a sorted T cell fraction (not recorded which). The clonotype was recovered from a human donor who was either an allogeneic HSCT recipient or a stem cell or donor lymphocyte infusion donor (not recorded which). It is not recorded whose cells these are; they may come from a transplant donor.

CDR3 residues: CASSSKTMNTEAFF. The CDR3 bases are TGTGCCAGCAGCTCAAAAACTATGAACACTGAAGCTTTCTTT. V gene TRBV7-8 combines with J gene TRBJ1-1; D uncertain. This CDR3 region has 14 residues. The germline V gene encodes CDR1 SGHVS and CDR2 FQNEAQ. V was clipped by 4 bases and J by 0 bases, with 9 bases between them.